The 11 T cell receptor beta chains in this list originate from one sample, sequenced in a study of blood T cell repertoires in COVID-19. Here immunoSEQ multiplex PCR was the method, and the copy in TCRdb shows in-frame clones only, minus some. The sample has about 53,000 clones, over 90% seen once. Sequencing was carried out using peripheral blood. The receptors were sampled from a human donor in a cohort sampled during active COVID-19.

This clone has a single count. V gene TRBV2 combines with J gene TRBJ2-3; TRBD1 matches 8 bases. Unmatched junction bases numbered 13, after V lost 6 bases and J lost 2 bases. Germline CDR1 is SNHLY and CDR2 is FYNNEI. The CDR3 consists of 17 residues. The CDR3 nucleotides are TGTGCCAGCAGCCAACAGGGGGGTCTTTCAGTCACAGATACGCAGTATTTT. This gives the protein CASSQQGGLSVTDTQYF.

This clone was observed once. CDR3 loop: CASRSSSSPGNEQFF. CDR3 nucleotides: TGTGCCAGCAGGTCTTCTTCATCCCCGGGGAATGAGCAGTTCTTC. The chain combines TRBV6-6 with TRBJ2-1; perhaps TRBD2 as D (5 bases). The CDR3 is made up of 15 amino acids. Germline CDR1 and CDR2: MNHNY and SVGAGI (reference sequence). V was trimmed by 6 bases and J by 7 bases, leaving 19 bases between them.

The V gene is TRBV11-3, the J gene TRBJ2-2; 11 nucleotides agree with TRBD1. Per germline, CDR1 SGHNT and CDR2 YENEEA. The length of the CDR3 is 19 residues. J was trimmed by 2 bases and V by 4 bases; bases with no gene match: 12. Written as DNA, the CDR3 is TGTGCCAGCAGCTCGACCGGTGGGACAGGGGGGATTAACACCGGGGAGCTGTTTTTT. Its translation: CASSSTGGTGGINTGELFF.

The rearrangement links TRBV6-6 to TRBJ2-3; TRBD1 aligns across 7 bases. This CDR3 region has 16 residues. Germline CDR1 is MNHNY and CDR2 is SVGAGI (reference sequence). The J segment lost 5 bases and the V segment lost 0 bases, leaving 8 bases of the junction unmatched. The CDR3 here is CASSYSEGARRDTQYF. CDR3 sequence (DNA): TGTGCCAGCAGTTACTCTGAGGGGGCGCGAAGAGATACGCAGTATTTT.

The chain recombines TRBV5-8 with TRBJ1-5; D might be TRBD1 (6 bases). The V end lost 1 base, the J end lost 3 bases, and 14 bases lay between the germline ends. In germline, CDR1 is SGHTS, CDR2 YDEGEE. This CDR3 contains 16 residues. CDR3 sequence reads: CASSLRVRGINQPQHF. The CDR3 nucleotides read TGTGCCAGCAGCTTGAGAGTCAGGGGCATCAATCAGCCCCAGCATTTT. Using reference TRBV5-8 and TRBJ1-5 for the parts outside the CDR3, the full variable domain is EAGVTQSPTHLIKTRGQQATLRCSPISGHTSVYWYQQALGLGLQFLLWYDEGEERNRGNFPPRFSGRQFPNYSSELNVNALELEDSALYLCASSLRVRGINQPQHFGDGTRLSIL.

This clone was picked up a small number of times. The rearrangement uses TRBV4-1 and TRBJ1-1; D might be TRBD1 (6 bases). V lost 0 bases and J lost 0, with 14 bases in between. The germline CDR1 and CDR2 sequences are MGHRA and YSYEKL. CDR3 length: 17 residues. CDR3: CASSQEEEGVLNTEAFF. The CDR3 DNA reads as TGCGCCAGCAGCCAAGAGGAAGAGGGGGTACTGAACACTGAAGCTTTCTTT.

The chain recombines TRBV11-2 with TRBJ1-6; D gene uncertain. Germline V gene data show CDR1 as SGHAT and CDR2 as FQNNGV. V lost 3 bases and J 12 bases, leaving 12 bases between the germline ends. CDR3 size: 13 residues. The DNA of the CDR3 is TGTGCCAGCAGCTTTGGTGAGGGCCAACCCCTCCACTTT. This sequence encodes CASSFGEGQPLHF.

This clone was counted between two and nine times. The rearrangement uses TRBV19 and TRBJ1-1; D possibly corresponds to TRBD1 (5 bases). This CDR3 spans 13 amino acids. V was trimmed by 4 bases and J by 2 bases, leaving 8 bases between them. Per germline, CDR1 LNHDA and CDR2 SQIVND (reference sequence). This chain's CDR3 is CASSKQDNTEAFF. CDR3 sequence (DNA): TGTGCCAGTAGTAAACAGGACAACACTGAAGCTTTCTTT.

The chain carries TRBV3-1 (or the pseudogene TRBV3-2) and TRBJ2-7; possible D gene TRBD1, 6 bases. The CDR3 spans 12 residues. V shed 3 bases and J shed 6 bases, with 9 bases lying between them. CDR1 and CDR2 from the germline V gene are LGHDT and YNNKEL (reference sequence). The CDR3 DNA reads TGTGCCAGCAGCCATCAGGGGACCGAGCAGTACTTC. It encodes CASSHQGTEQYF.

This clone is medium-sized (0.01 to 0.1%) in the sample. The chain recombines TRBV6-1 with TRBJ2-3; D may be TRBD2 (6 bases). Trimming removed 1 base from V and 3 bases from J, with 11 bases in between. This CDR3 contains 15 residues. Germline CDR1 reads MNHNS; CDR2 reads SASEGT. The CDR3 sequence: CASSEGMGGTDTQYF. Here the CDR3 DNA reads TGTGCCAGCAGTGAAGGAATGGGGGGAACAGATACGCAGTATTTT.

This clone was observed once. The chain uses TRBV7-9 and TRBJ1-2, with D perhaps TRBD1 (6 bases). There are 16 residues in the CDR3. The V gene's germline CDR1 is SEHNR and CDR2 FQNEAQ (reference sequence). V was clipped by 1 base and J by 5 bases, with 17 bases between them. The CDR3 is CASSLVGTGQQYGYTF. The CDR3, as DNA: TGTGCCAGCAGCTTAGTGGGGACCGGACAGCAGTATGGCTACACCTTC. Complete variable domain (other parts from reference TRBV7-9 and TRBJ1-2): DTGVSQNPRHKITKRGQNVTFRCDPISEHNRLYWYRQTLGQGPEFLTYFQNEAQLEKSRLLSDRFSAERPKGSFSTLEIQRTEQGDSAMYLCASSLVGTGQQYGYTFGSGTRLTVV.